Listed here is a single TCR beta chain. This entry is derived from a study of blood T cell repertoires in COVID-19. Study summary: The analysed material was cDNA or gDNA that came from T cells, B-cell-depleted T cells, or PBMCs.

The CDR3 sequence is 13 residues long. Germline CDR1 DFQATT, CDR2 SNEGSKA (reference sequence). With 3 bases removed from V and 5 bases from J, the gap between germline ends came to 13 bases. The authors' processing: Amplification of reference gene primers provided the estimated nucleated cell counts. Assay: immunoSEQ multiplex PCR; the TCRdb copy retains only in-frame clones and omits some. That table supplies the V and J calls and clone size; D and trimming were determined from the DNA. The data show around 42,000 clones, around three quarters seen once. The specimen sequenced was peripheral blood. The TCR was taken from a woman aged 80 or over with acute or convalescent COVID-19. The chain carries TRBV20-1 and TRBJ2-5, with no clear D. The CDR3 sequence: CSASMAGRETQYF. Here the CDR3 DNA reads TGCAGTGCTAGTATGGCAGGCCGGGAGACCCAGTACTTC.